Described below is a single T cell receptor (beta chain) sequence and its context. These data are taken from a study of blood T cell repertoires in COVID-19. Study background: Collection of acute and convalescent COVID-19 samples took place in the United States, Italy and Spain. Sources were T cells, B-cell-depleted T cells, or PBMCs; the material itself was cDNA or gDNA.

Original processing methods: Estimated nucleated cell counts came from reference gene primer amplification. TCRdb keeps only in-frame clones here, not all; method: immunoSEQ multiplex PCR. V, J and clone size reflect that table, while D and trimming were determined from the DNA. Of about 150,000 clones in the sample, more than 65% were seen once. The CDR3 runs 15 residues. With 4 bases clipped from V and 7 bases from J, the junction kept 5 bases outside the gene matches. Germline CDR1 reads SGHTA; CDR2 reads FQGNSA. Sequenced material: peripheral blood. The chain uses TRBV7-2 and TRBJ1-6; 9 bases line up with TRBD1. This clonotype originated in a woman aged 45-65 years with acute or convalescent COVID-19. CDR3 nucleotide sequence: TGTGCCAGCAGCTCACAGGGGGCTCGAAATTCACCCCTCCACTTT. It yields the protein CASSSQGARNSPLHF.